This record concerns one T cell receptor (beta chain) sequence. Its antigen remains unidentified. Mismatch with germline at one junction end may stem from a read error. The CDR3 consists of 15 residues. Germline CDR1 is SEHNR and CDR2 is FQNEAQ (reference sequence). The data originate from a study of T cells in Graves' hyperthyroidism and ophthalmopathy. Whole-study results and caveats: Among thyroid clonotypes expanded above 0.001, most also appeared in blood. Through a model of 13 V-J features, ophthalmopathy was separated from stable hyperthyroidism.

The CDR3 regions of TCR beta were amplified from RNA transcripts. The TCR CDR3 first-round RT-PCR relied on the HTBI primer set. TCRdb re-called the multiplex PCR reads with MiXCR, one entry per CDR3 protein. The sample contains hundreds of thousands of distinct CDR3 sequences, about two fifths of which appear only once. The PBMCs were sourced from fresh peripheral blood (approximately 9.6 ml). The chain joins TRBV7-9 to TRBJ2-5, with D possibly matching TRBD2 (6 bases). The specimen was blood. The TCR sequence derives from a man younger than 35 with Graves' hyperthyroidism. CDR3: CASSPSRAGWETQYF. The CDR3 DNA sequence: TGCGCCAGCAGCCCCTCCCGGGCGGGATGGGAGACCCAGTACTTC.